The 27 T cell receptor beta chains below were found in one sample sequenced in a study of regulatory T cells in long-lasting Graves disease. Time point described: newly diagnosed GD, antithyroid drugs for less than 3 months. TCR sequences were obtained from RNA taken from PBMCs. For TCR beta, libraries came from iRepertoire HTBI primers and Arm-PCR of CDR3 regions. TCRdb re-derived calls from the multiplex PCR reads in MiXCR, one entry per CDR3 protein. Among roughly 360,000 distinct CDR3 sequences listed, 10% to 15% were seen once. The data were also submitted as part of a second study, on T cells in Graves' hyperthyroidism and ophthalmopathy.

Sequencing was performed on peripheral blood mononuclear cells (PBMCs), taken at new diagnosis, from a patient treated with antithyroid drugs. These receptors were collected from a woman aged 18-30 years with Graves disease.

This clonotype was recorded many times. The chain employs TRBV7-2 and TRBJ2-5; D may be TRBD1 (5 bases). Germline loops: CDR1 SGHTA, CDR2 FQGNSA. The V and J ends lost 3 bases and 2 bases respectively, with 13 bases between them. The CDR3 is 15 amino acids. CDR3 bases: TGTGCCAGCAGCTTTGCAGGGAATATTCAAGAGACCCAGTACTTC. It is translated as CASSFAGNIQETQYF.

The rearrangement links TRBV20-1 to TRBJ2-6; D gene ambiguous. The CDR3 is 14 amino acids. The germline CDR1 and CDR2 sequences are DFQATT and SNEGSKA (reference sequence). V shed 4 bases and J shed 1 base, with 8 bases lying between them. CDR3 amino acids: CSAIRISGANVLTF. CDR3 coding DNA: TGCAGTGCTATCCGGATTTCTGGGGCCAACGTCCTGACTTTC.

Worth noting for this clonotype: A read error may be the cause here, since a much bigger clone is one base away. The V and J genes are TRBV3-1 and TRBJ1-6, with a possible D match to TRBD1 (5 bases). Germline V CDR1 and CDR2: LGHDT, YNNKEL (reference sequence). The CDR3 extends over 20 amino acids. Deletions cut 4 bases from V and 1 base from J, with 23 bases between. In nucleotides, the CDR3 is TGTGCCAGCAGCCTTGGGCTCCAGGTGCCAGGGAGTTCCTATAATTCACCCCTCCACTTT. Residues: CASSLGLQVPGSSYNSPLHF.

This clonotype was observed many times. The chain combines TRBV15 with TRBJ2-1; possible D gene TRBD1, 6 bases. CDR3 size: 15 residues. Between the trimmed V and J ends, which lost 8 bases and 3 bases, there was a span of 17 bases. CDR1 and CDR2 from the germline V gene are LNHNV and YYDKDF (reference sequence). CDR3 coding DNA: TGTGCCACCGATCATGGGGCAGGGGTCTACAATGAGCAGTTCTTC. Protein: CATDHGAGVYNEQFF.

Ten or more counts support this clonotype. In nucleotides, the CDR3 is TGTGCCAGCAGTTTTGTGAGGACGGATTCACCCCTCCACTTT. Amino acid sequence: CASSFVRTDSPLHF. The rearrangement joins TRBV12-3 or TRBV12-4 to TRBJ1-6, with no clear D. The V end was cut by 3 bases, the J end by 8 bases, with 11 bases between. CDR3 length: 14 amino acids.

The CDR3 loop reads CASRGDRESHNSPLHF. As DNA, the CDR3 is TGTGCCAGCAGAGGAGACAGGGAATCCCATAATTCACCCCTCCACTTT. V is TRBV2 and J is TRBJ1-6; 7 nucleotides align to TRBD1. The CDR3 runs 16 residues. V was clipped by 6 bases and J by 5 bases; unmatched bases: 10. The V gene's germline CDR1 is SNHLY and CDR2 FYNNEI. Full variable domain (outside the CDR3, taken from reference TRBV2 and TRBJ1-6): EPEVTQTPSHQVTQMGQEVILRCVPISNHLYFYWYRQILGQKVEFLVSFYNNEISEKSEIFDDQFSVERPDGSNFTLKIRSTKLEDSAMYFCASRGDRESHNSPLHFGNGTRLTVT.

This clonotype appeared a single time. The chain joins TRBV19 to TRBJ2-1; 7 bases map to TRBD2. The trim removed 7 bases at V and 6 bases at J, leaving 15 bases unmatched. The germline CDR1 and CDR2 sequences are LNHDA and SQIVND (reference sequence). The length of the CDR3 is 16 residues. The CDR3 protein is CASIPREGRGVNEQFF. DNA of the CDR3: TGTGCCAGTATCCCCCGCGAGGGCCGGGGGGTCAATGAGCAGTTCTTC.

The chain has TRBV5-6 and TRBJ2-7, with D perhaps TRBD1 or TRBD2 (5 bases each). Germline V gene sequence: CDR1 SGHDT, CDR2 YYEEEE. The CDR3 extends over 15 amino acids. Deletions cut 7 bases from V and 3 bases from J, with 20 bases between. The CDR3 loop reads CASGGVFTNYYEQYF. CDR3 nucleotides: TGTGCCAGCGGGGGAGTGTTCACTAACTACTACGAGCAGTACTTC.

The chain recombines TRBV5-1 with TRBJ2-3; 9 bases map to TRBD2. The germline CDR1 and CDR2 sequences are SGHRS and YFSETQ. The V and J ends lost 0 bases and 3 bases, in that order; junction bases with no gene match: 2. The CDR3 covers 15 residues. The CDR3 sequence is CASSLETSGTDTQYF. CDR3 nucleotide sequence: TGCGCCAGCAGCTTGGAGACTAGCGGAACAGATACGCAGTATTTT.

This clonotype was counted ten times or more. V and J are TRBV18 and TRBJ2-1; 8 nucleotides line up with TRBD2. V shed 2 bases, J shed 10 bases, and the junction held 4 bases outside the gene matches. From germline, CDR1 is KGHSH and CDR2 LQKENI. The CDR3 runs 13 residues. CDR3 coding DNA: TGTGCCAGCTCACCAAGAGCGGGGGACGAGCAGTTCTTC. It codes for CASSPRAGDEQFF.

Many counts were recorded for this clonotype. CDR3 residues: CASRGQNQPQHF. CDR3 nucleotides: TGTGCCAGCAGGGGACAAAATCAGCCCCAGCATTTT. V gene TRBV6-1 combines with J gene TRBJ1-5, with D maybe TRBD1 (6 bases). The CDR3 extends over 12 amino acids. CDR1 MNHNS and CDR2 SASEGT come from the germline V gene. Trimming removed 6 bases from V and 4 bases from J, with 7 bases in between.

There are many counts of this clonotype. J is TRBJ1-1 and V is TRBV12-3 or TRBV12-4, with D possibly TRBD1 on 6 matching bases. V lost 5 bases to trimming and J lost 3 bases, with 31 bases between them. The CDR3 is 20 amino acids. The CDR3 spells CASSRGAGWLIHLGDTEAFF. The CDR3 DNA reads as TGTGCCAGCAGTCGGGGGGCGGGTTGGTTAATTCACCTCGGGGACACTGAAGCTTTCTTT.

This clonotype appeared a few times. CDR3 bases: TGCAGCGTCGACGGAGCTCAAGGGCAGACCGTGACCGGGGAGCTGTTTTTT. This translates into CSVDGAQGQTVTGELFF. The chain carries TRBV29-1 and TRBJ2-2; no firm D call. V lost 6 bases and J lost 5, with 25 bases in between. Germline V gene lookup returns CDR1 SQVTM and CDR2 ANQGSEA. This CDR3 is 17 amino acids long.

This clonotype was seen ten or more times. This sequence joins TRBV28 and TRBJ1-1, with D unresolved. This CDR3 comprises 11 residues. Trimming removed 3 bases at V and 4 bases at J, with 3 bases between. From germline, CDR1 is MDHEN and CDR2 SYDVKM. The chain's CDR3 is CASSFSTEAFF. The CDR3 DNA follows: TGTGCCAGCAGTTTCTCCACTGAAGCTTTCTTT.

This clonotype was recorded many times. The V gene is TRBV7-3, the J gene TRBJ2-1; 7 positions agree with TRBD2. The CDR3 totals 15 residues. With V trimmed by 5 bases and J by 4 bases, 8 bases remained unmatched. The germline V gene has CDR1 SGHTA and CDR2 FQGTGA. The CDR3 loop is CASSPRGGGYNEQFF. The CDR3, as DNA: TGTGCCAGCAGCCCCCGAGGCGGGGGATACAATGAGCAGTTCTTC.

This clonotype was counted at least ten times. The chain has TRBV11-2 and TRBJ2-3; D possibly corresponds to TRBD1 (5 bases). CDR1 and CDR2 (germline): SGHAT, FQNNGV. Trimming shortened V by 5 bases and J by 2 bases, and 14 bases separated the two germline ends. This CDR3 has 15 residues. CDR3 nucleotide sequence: TGTGCCAGCAGCGAATTAGGGGTGAACACAGATACGCAGTATTTT. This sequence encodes CASSELGVNTDTQYF.

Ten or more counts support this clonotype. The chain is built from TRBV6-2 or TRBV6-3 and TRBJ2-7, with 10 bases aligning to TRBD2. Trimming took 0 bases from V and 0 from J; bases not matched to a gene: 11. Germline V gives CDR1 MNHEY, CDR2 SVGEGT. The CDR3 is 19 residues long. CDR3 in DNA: TGTGCCAGCAGTTACTCGACGGGGGCCACTAGCGGGATCTCCTACGAGCAGTACTTC. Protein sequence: CASSYSTGATSGISYEQYF.

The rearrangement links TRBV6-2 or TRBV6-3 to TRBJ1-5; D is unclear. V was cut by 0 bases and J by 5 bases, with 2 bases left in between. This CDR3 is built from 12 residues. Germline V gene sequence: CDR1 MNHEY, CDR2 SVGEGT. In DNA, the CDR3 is TGTGCCAGCAGTTACTCTTATCAGCCCCAGCATTTT. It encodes CASSYSYQPQHF.

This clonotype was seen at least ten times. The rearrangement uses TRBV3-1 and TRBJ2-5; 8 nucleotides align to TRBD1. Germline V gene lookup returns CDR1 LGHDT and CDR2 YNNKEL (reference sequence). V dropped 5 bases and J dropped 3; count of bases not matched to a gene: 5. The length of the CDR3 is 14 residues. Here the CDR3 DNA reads TGTGCCAGCAGCTATACAGGGGGAAAAGAGACCCAGTACTTC. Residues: CASSYTGGKETQYF.

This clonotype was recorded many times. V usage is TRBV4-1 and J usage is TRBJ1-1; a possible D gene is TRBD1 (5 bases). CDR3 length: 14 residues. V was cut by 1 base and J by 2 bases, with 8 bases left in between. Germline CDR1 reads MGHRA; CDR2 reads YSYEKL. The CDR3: CASSQGGANTEAFF. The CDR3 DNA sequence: TGCGCCAGCAGCCAAGGCGGGGCCAACACTGAAGCTTTCTTT.

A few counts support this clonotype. For the CDR3, the DNA is TGTGCCAGCAGTTTGGCGGGGAGTCCTAGCAATCAGCCCCAGCATTTT. Amino acids: CASSLAGSPSNQPQHF. The rearrangement links TRBV27 to TRBJ1-5; D remains ambiguous. The CDR3 consists of 16 residues. V lost 3 bases and J lost 0, with 12 bases in between. Germline V gene data show CDR1 as MNHEY and CDR2 as SMNVEV (reference sequence).

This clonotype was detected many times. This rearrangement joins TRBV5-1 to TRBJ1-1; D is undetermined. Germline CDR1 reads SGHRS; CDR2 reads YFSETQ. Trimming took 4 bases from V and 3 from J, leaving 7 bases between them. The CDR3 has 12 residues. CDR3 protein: CASSLDYTEAFF. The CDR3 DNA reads TGCGCCAGCAGCCTGGATTACACTGAAGCTTTCTTT.

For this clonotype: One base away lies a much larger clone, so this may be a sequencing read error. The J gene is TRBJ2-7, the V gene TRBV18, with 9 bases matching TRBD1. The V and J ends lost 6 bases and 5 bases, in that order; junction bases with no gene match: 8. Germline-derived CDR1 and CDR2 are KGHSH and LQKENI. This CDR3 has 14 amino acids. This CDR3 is CASSPGTGSDEQYV. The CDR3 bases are TGTGCCAGCTCCCCCGGGACAGGGAGTGACGAGCAGTACGTC.

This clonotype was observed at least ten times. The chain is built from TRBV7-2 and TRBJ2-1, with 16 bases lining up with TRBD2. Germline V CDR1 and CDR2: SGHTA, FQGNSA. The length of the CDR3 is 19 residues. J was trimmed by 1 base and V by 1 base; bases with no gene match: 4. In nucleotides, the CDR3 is TGTGCCAGCAGCTTAGGAGGGACTAGCGGGGGGGGGTCCTACAATGAGCAGTTCTTC. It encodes CASSLGGTSGGGSYNEQFF. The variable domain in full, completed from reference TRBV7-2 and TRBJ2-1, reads GAGVSQSPSNKVTEKGKDVELRCDPISGHTALYWYRQSLGQGLEFLIYFQGNSAPDKSGLPSDRFSAERTGGSVSTLTIQRTQQEDSAVYLCASSLGGTSGGGSYNEQFFGPGTRLTVL.

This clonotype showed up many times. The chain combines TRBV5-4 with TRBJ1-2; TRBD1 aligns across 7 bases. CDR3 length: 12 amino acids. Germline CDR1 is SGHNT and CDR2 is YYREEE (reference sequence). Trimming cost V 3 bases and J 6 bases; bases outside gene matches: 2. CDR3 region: CASSYGQDGYTF. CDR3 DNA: TGTGCCAGCAGCTACGGACAGGATGGCTACACCTTC.

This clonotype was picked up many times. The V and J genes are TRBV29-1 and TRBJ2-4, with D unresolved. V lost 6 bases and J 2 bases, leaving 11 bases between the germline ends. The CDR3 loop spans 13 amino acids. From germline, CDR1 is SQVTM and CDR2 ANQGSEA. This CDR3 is CSVSGRPKNIQYF. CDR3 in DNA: TGCAGCGTCTCCGGCAGGCCCAAAAACATTCAGTACTTC.

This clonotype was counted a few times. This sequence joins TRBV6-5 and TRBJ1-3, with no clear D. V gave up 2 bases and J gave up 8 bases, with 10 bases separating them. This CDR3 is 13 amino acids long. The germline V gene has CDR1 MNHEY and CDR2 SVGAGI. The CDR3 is CASSYGGSHTIYF. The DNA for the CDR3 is TGTGCCAGCAGTTACGGAGGGAGCCACACCATATATTTT.